This T cell receptor beta chain is drawn from a study of T-cell reconstitution after alpha-beta-depleted transplantation in children. Construction of the TCRbeta library involved unique molecular identifiers. TCRdb recomputed calls from the PCR reads with MiXCR, one row per CDR3 protein. The sample yields about 340,000 distinct CDR3 sequences, under 13% seen once. The CDR3 is 13 residues long. The source of this sequence is a human donor who donated a stem cell graft to a child with acute lymphoblastic leukemia. The sample was PBMCs from the stem cell graft donor, taken from the stem cell graft. The chain is built from TRBV21-1 and TRBJ2-1; the DNA was not used to check the table's D call, TRBD2. TRBV21-1 is a recognized pseudogene. CDR3 loop: CASSKVEGDYTFF. CDR3 nucleotides: TGTGCCAGCAGCAAAGTCGAGGGGGACTATACGTTCTTC.